Listed here are 15 T cell receptor beta chains from one sample, sequenced in a study of human T cells and chemical hapten exposure. The time point was: patch test 2, 6 weeks after DPC sensitization. Specified treatment: therapeutic diphenylcyclopropenone sensitization with weekly scalp DPC. Each CDR3 protein is one row after TCRdb ran MiXCR on the RACE reads. Among more than 70,000 distinct CDR3 sequences listed, roughly 12% were seen once. Sample: whole blood, taken in connection with sensitization to the hapten diphenylcyclopropenone (DPC). These receptors all stem from a man aged 18 to 35 with alopecia areata. Some clones in this sample may be carry-over from other donors' samples.

The rearrangement uses TRBV4-3 and TRBJ1-5; D uncertain. Trimming left V 0 bases short and J 5 bases short, with 8 bases between. The CDR3 consists of 14 residues. Germline V gene sequence: CDR1 LGHNA, CDR2 YSLEER. The CDR3 sequence is CASSQDRFDQPQHF. CDR3 bases: TGCGCCAGCAGCCAAGATAGGTTCGATCAGCCCCAGCATTTT.

The sample holds a few counts of this clonotype. The chain employs TRBV12-3 or TRBV12-4 and TRBJ1-1; D is undetermined. This CDR3 is 12 amino acids long. V was trimmed by 2 bases and J by 4 bases, leaving 5 bases between them. CDR3 region: CASSLMGTEAFF. DNA of the CDR3: TGTGCCAGCAGTTTAATGGGCACTGAAGCTTTCTTT.

This clonotype was recorded at least ten times. V gene TRBV6-2 or TRBV6-3 combines with J gene TRBJ2-3; maybe TRBD2 (7 bases). The germline gives CDR1 MNHEY, CDR2 SVGEGT. The CDR3 loop spans 13 amino acids. V lost 8 bases, J lost 6 bases, and 15 bases lay in between. The CDR3 here is CASARGGPDTQYF. CDR3 nucleotides: TGTGCCAGCGCTAGGGGGGGGCCCGATACGCAGTATTTT.

This clonotype has a count of ten or more. Here the CDR3 reads CASGGRQLSYNEQFF. In DNA form, the CDR3 reads TGTGCCAGCGGGGGGAGGCAGCTCTCCTACAATGAGCAGTTCTTC. The rearrangement links TRBV28 to TRBJ2-1, with a tentative D call TRBD2 (6 bases). V shed 8 bases and J shed 0 bases, with 14 bases lying between them. This CDR3 is 15 amino acids long. Germline V gene data show CDR1 as MDHEN and CDR2 as SYDVKM.

The J gene is TRBJ1-2, the V gene TRBV19, with D uncertain. Germline CDR1 and CDR2: LNHDA and SQIVND (reference sequence). The V and J ends lost 1 base and 7 bases respectively, with 13 bases between them. The CDR3 sequence is 14 residues long. CDR3 in amino acids: CASSIARTFGGYTF. The CDR3 coding sequence is TGTGCCAGTAGTATAGCCCGGACCTTCGGTGGCTACACCTTC.

At least ten counts were recorded for this clonotype. The J gene is TRBJ1-2, the V gene TRBV5-1, with TRBD1 as a possible D gene (5 bases). The CDR3 length is 15 residues. Germline V gene lookup returns CDR1 SGHRS and CDR2 YFSETQ. Trimming stripped 4 bases from V and 0 bases from J, with 13 bases between. CDR3 amino acids: CASSPLDRPNYGYTF. The CDR3 DNA reads as TGCGCCAGCAGCCCCCTCGACAGACCTAACTATGGCTACACCTTC.

This clonotype has just a few counts. The V gene is TRBV27, the J gene TRBJ2-7; TRBD1 matches 9 bases. Per germline, CDR1 MNHEY and CDR2 SMNVEV (reference sequence). With 11 bases clipped from V and 6 bases from J, the junction kept 11 bases outside the gene matches. This CDR3 contains 13 residues. The CDR3 region has the DNA TGTGCCGTCCGGGACAGGGAGAACCGCGAGCAGTACGTC. Protein sequence: CAVRDRENREQYV.

This clonotype was counted between two and nine times. CDR3 sequence: CASSLKGLSEAFF. The CDR3, as DNA: TGTGCCAGCAGCTTGAAAGGGCTTTCTGAAGCTTTCTTT. The chain couples TRBV7-9 to TRBJ1-1; D remains ambiguous. CDR3 length: 13 residues. In germline, CDR1 is SEHNR, CDR2 FQNEAQ (reference sequence). V dropped 3 bases and J dropped 6 bases, with 11 bases sitting between them.

This clonotype was recorded at least ten times. The V call is TRBV7-9, the J call TRBJ2-7; D may match TRBD1 or TRBD2 (5 bases each). The germline gives CDR1 SEHNR, CDR2 FQNEAQ (reference sequence). The CDR3 has 15 amino acids. The V end lost 8 bases, the J end lost 0 bases, and 17 bases lay between the germline ends. CDR3 region: CASAPAAGNSYEQYF. The CDR3 nucleotides read TGTGCCAGCGCCCCAGCGGCAGGGAACTCCTACGAGCAGTACTTC. The variable domain in full, completed from reference TRBV7-9 and TRBJ2-7, reads DTGVSQNPRHKITKRGQNVTFRCDPISEHNRLYWYRQTLGQGPEFLTYFQNEAQLEKSRLLSDRFSAERPKGSFSTLEIQRTEQGDSAMYLCASAPAAGNSYEQYFGPGTRLTVT.

This clonotype appeared a few times. This rearrangement joins TRBV7-6 to TRBJ2-5; D unresolved. V lost 2 bases, J lost 2 bases, and 12 bases lay in between. Germline V gene sequence: CDR1 SGHVS, CDR2 FNYEAQ. CDR3 length: 15 amino acids. CDR3 nucleotide sequence: TGTGCCAGCAGCTTACCGACCCTAGTTCAAGAGACCCAGTACTTC. Translation gives CASSLPTLVQETQYF.

This clonotype was observed at least ten times. This chain connects TRBV6-2 or TRBV6-3 to TRBJ1-2; D is possibly TRBD1 (5 bases). Trimming took 6 bases from V and 5 from J, leaving 13 bases between them. This CDR3 spans 13 amino acids. Germline V gene sequence: CDR1 MNHEY, CDR2 SVGEGT. CDR3 coding DNA: TGTGCCAGCAGCACCGGGGCAGTGTATGGCTACACCTTC. It translates to CASSTGAVYGYTF.

This clonotype was counted many times. The chain has TRBV7-6 and TRBJ1-2; D not certain. The CDR3 extends over 13 amino acids. The V end lost 2 bases, the J end lost 2 bases, and 6 bases lay between the germline ends. CDR1 SGHVS and CDR2 FNYEAQ come from the germline V gene. CDR3 nucleotides: TGTGCCAGCAGCTTATTAGGGAACTATGGCTACACCTTC. It translates to CASSLLGNYGYTF.

This clonotype was seen at least ten times. V and J are TRBV28 and TRBJ2-1; 7 positions agree with TRBD1. J gave up 12 bases and V 5 bases, and 4 bases lay outside the gene matches. The CDR3 length is 11 residues. Germline values: CDR1 MDHEN, CDR2 SYDVKM. The CDR3 spells CASSPRDRQFF. In DNA form, the CDR3 reads TGTGCCAGCAGTCCCCGGGACAGGCAGTTCTTC.

V is TRBV18 and J is TRBJ2-2; TRBD1 matches at 9 bases. The germline V gene has CDR1 KGHSH and CDR2 LQKENI. The J segment lost 4 bases and the V segment lost 7 bases, leaving 4 bases of the junction unmatched. The CDR3 spans 14 residues. The CDR3 region has the DNA TGTGCCAGCTTAGGGACAGGGACCACCGGGGAGCTGTTTTTT. The encoded protein is CASLGTGTTGELFF.

This clonotype showed up many times. The chain combines TRBV7-8 with TRBJ1-2; D call uncertain. V lost 3 bases and J lost 0, with 14 bases in between. The germline V gene encodes CDR1 SGHVS and CDR2 FQNEAQ. The length of the CDR3 is 16 residues. The CDR3 region has the DNA TGTGCCAGCAGCTTGTTGCGGAGCAGCCCTAACTATGGCTACACCTTC. It yields the protein CASSLLRSSPNYGYTF.